The rows below give T cell receptor beta chains drawn from one sample of a study of blood T cell repertoires in COVID-19. TCRdb keeps only in-frame clones here, not all; method: immunoSEQ multiplex PCR. There are some 24,000 clones in the sample; 81% occur only once, and more than 6.5% lies in the top ten. The specimen sequenced was peripheral blood. All receptors derive from a man between 65 and 80 years old with acute or convalescent COVID-19. CDR3s include the opening cysteine and the closing phenylalanine or tryptophan. The D gene is left open where the match is weak. Some rows mark clone size as missing; the rest say once, few, many or name a class of expanded clone.

CDR3nt | CDR3aa | abundance | d_gene | j_gene | v_gene
TGTGCCAGCAGTTTTAGGGGAGGGGGCACTGAAGCTTTCTTT | CASSFRGGGTEAFF | . | . | TRBJ1-1 | TRBV27
TGTGCCAGCAGCTTAGCCAGGTTTGGGTCAAGGGAGACCCAGTACTTC | CASSLARFGSRETQYF | few | . | TRBJ2-5 | TRBV7-2
TGTGCCAGCAGTGCCAACAGGGGTAGTAATGAAAAACTGTTTTTT | CASSANRGSNEKLFF | once | TRBD1 | TRBJ1-4 | TRBV2
TGTGCCACCAGCAGAGACCCCAGAGGCTCTGGAAACACCATATATTTT | CATSRDPRGSGNTIYF | . | . | TRBJ1-3 | TRBV15
TGTGCCTGGAGTGTTCGGGGGATTGGCTACACCTTC | CAWSVRGIGYTF | . | . | TRBJ1-2 | TRBV30
TGCGCCAGCAGCCAAGATATCCGGGAGGGATACAATGAGCAGTTCTTC | CASSQDIREGYNEQFF | once | TRBD2 | TRBJ2-1 | TRBV4-1
TGTGCCAGCAGCGCGGGGGGCAGCACAGATACGCAGTATTTT | CASSAGGSTDTQYF | once | TRBD2 | TRBJ2-3 | TRBV7-9
TGTGCCAGCAGTTCCACCGGACAGGGAGGCTACACCTTC | CASSSTGQGGYTF | few | TRBD1 | TRBJ1-2 | TRBV12-3/TRBV12-4
TGTGCCAGCTCAGAGAGAGTCGAGGGAGACACCATATATTTT | CASSERVEGDTIYF | . | . | TRBJ1-3 | TRBV18
TGTGCCAGCAGCTTAAGAACAGGGGGCACTGAAAAACTGTTTTTT | CASSLRTGGTEKLFF | . | TRBD1 | TRBJ1-4 | TRBV7-9
TGTGCCAGCAGTTTTAAGCGGCGGGAGACCCAGTACTTC | CASSFKRRETQYF | . | . | TRBJ2-5 | TRBV6-6
TGTGCCAGCGGGCTCGCGGGACTAGCTACCCAGTACTTC | CASGLAGLATQYF | . | TRBD2 | TRBJ2-5 | TRBV2
TGTGCCAGTAGGTTGACGCGGTTATCCTACGAGCAGTACTTC | CASRLTRLSYEQYF | few | . | TRBJ2-7 | TRBV19
TGTGCCAGTAGCGACCCCGGGACAGGGGGCCATGGCTACACCTTC | CASSDPGTGGHGYTF | . | TRBD1 | TRBJ1-2 | TRBV19
TGTGCCAGCAGCCCAGGGAGACAGGGAAACTATGGCTACACCTTC | CASSPGRQGNYGYTF | medium-sized | TRBD1 | TRBJ1-2 | TRBV5-4
TGTGCCAGCAGCTTAGTCAGGGGCCCTTTCTATGGCTACACCTTC | CASSLVRGPFYGYTF | . | . | TRBJ1-2 | TRBV7-8
TGCGCCAGCAGCTTGGATCCAGGGGGCCAAGAGACCCAGTACTTC | CASSLDPGGQETQYF | once | TRBD1 | TRBJ2-5 | TRBV5-1
TGTGCCTCGACAGGTTTGAACACTGAAGCTTTCTTT | CASTGLNTEAFF | few | . | TRBJ1-1 | TRBV10-3
TGCGCCAGCAGCTTGGAACTAGCTAACGAGCAGTACTTC | CASSLELANEQYF | . | . | TRBJ2-7 | TRBV5-1
TGTGCCAGCAGCCAAGTGCGGGGAGATACGCAGTATTTT | CASSQVRGDTQYF | . | . | TRBJ2-3 | TRBV14
TGTGCCAGCAGCCCCTTAAGCTGGGACACCCCCTACGAGCAGTACTTC | CASSPLSWDTPYEQYF | . | . | TRBJ2-7 | TRBV14
TGCGCCAGCAGTCAATCCGGGGGATGGGAGACCCAGTACTTC | CASSQSGGWETQYF | . | . | TRBJ2-5 | TRBV23-1
TGTGCCAGCAGTGAAGGGGCCTGGTCTCCCACTGAAGCTTTCTTT | CASSEGAWSPTEAFF | . | . | TRBJ1-1 | TRBV2
TGTGCCAGCAGCTTAGGCCACGGGACAGGGTTTAGCTCCTACAATGAGCAGTTCTTC | CASSLGHGTGFSSYNEQFF | . | TRBD1 | TRBJ2-1 | TRBV13
TGTGCCAGCAGCTGGGGGACAGGGAGGAACACTGAAGCTTTCTTT | CASSWGTGRNTEAFF | . | TRBD1 | TRBJ1-1 | TRBV5-5
TGTGCCAGTAGTGCCGGACTAGTCTCCTACGAGCAGTACTTC | CASSAGLVSYEQYF | few | TRBD2 | TRBJ2-7 | TRBV19
TGTGCCAGCTCACCATCAGGCAGGGGGCGAGAGCAGTTCTTC | CASSPSGRGREQFF | . | TRBD1 | TRBJ2-1 | TRBV18
TGTGCCAGCAGCTTAGGGCAGGGGCTCGCTGAAGCTTTCTTT | CASSLGQGLAEAFF | once | . | TRBJ1-1 | TRBV11-1
TGTGCCAGCAGCCAAGTGGGACTAGCGGGGGGGCTAACAAACGAGCAGTACTTC | CASSQVGLAGGLTNEQYF | . | TRBD2 | TRBJ2-7 | TRBV4-2
TGTGCCAGCAGTAGTGGGGGGGAGCTTGGAGATACGCAGTATTTT | CASSSGGELGDTQYF | . | TRBD2 | TRBJ2-3 | TRBV6-5
. | CASSSSRVFEKLFF | . | . | TRBJ1-4 | TRBV6-6
TGTGCCAGCAGTCTATTCGCGTCGGACTCCACAGAGACCCAGTACTTC | CASSLFASDSTETQYF | once | . | TRBJ2-5 | TRBV9
TGTGCCCGCAGCGTCGGGGCGGGGAGGGGGGCTAATGAAAAACTGTTTTTT | CARSVGAGRGANEKLFF | . | . | TRBJ1-4 | TRBV9
TGTGCCAGCAGCGAAGGACTAGCGCGGGCCAATGAGCAGTTCTTC | CASSEGLARANEQFF | . | TRBD2 | TRBJ2-1 | TRBV11-2
TGTGCCAGCAGCGTGGGATCGGTGGCAGCGGTGGCTTTTGGCTACACCTTC | CASSVGSVAAVAFGYTF | . | . | TRBJ1-2 | TRBV9
TGTGCCAGCAGCCACGGACAGGGTTCGAGCACTGAAGCTTTCTTT | CASSHGQGSSTEAFF | . | TRBD1 | TRBJ1-1 | TRBV11-3
TGTGCCTGGGCTAACACCGGGGAGCTGTTTTTT | CAWANTGELFF | . | . | TRBJ2-2 | TRBV30
TGTGCCATCGGACTTGAGACAGATACGCAGTATTTT | CAIGLETDTQYF | . | . | TRBJ2-3 | TRBV2
TGTGCCAGCTCACCTATACGGGCCTACGAGCAGTACTTC | CASSPIRAYEQYF | . | . | TRBJ2-7 | TRBV18
TGTGCCAGCAGTTACTCACTAACAGGATGGTATGGCTACACCTTC | CASSYSLTGWYGYTF | few | . | TRBJ1-2 | TRBV6-6
TGTGCCAGTAGTCGGGACAGGGGGGCAGATACGCAGTATTTT | CASSRDRGADTQYF | . | TRBD1 | TRBJ2-3 | TRBV19
TGTGCCGGGGCGGGGGCAGGGGGCTTCGAGCAGTACTTC | CAGAGAGGFEQYF | . | . | TRBJ2-7 | TRBV2
TGTGCCAGCTCACCGGTTCGACTCAGCAATAGCAATCAGCCCCAGCATTTT | CASSPVRLSNSNQPQHF | . | . | TRBJ1-5 | TRBV18
TGCGCCAGCAGCCACACGACAGGTTCCTACGAGCAGTACTTC | CASSHTTGSYEQYF | . | . | TRBJ2-7 | TRBV4-3
TGTGCCAGCAGCAGGGAAATCGCTAATGAAAAACTGTTTTTT | CASSREIANEKLFF | . | . | TRBJ1-4 | TRBV6-5
TGTGCCTGGAGTGTACCGACAGGTTTAGCCAAAAACATTCAGTACTTC | CAWSVPTGLAKNIQYF | . | . | TRBJ2-4 | TRBV30
TGTGCCAGCAGTGTGACTAGCGGGAACACAGATACGCAGTATTTT | CASSVTSGNTDTQYF | . | TRBD2 | TRBJ2-3 | TRBV6-6
TGTGCCAGCAGTCGCCCGGGACAGAACACTGAAGCTTTCTTT | CASSRPGQNTEAFF | . | . | TRBJ1-1 | TRBV6-5
TGTGCCAGCAGTTTAGGACAGGGGATCTCCTACGAGCAGTACTTC | CASSLGQGISYEQYF | . | TRBD1 | TRBJ2-7 | TRBV27
TGCGCCAGCAGTATTGAGATACGGGAGACCCAGTACTTC | CASSIEIRETQYF | . | . | TRBJ2-5 | TRBV10-1
TGTGCCAGCAGTCTAGTTGGGACTGCCTCAAATGAGCAGTTCTTC | CASSLVGTASNEQFF | . | . | TRBJ2-1 | TRBV11-2